This is a list of T cell receptor beta chains from one sample in a study of cytomegalovirus exposure and HLA in healthy donors. Sequencing was performed with immunoSEQ multiplex PCR; in TCRdb, only in-frame clones are kept and a portion is missing. In the table there are around 190,000 clones, about 81% of which are singletons. Sequenced: PBMCs. These receptors originate from a man younger than 45 in good health and CMV-seropositive. The CDR3 runs from the conserved cysteine through the conserved F or W. The D gene is left open where the match is weak. The listing skips clone size in some rows; elsewhere it reads once, few, many or a size class.

j_call | clone_size | v_call | d_call | cdr3_nt | cdr3_aa
TRBJ1-5 | - | TRBV19 | - | TGTGCCAGTAGTATTCAGAGGGGAGGTCAGCCCCAGCATTTT | CASSIQRGGQPQHF
TRBJ2-1 | - | TRBV13 | TRBD2 | TGTGCCAGCAGCTCCGGACTAGCGGGAGTCTCCTACAATGAGCAGTTCTTC | CASSSGLAGVSYNEQFF
TRBJ2-3 | - | TRBV5-4 | TRBD1 | TGTGCCAGCAGCTCATGGACAGGGAGAACAGATACGCAGTATTTT | CASSSWTGRTDTQYF
TRBJ2-5 | few | TRBV25-1 | - | TGTGCCAGCAGTGAATTTGTATACCAAGAGACCCAGTACTTC | CASSEFVYQETQYF
TRBJ2-3 | once | TRBV5-1 | TRBD2 | TGCGCCAGCAGCTTGGCGTCTCTAGCGGGGAGTGATACGCAGTATTTT | CASSLASLAGSDTQYF
TRBJ1-2 | - | TRBV6-6 | - | TGTGCCAGCACCATAGCCCTTACCGGCGGCTACACCTTC | CASTIALTGGYTF
TRBJ2-7 | - | TRBV9 | TRBD1 | TGTGCCAGCAGCCCTACCATCGGGACAGGGTCCCACGAGCAGTACTTC | CASSPTIGTGSHEQYF
TRBJ2-5 | - | TRBV4-1 | - | TGCGCCAGCAGCCCGCGGGTAACCCAAGAGACCCAGTACTTC | CASSPRVTQETQYF
TRBJ1-6 | - | TRBV7-9 | TRBD1 | TGTGCCAGCAGCTTACCAGGGGGCGCTTCACCCCTCCACTTT | CASSLPGGASPLHF
TRBJ1-3 | - | TRBV2 | - | TGTGCCACTAGTTCGGACAGCTCTGGAAACACCATATATTTT | CATSSDSSGNTIYF
TRBJ2-1 | - | TRBV28 | - | TGTGCCAGCAGTTTCGGTTACAATGAGCAGTTCTTC | CASSFGYNEQFF
TRBJ2-7 | - | TRBV6-5 | - | TGTGCCAGCAGTTACTCGAGGCTCTCCTGCGAGCAGTACTTC | CASSYSRLSCEQYF
TRBJ1-2 | few | TRBV2 | TRBD1 | TGTGCCAGCAGGCCCCGACAGGGTATCAGCTATGGCTACACCTTC | CASRPRQGISYGYTF
TRBJ2-7 | - | TRBV27 | TRBD2 | TGTGCCAGCAGTATCGGGACTACCTACGAGCAGTACTTC | CASSIGTTYEQYF
TRBJ2-7 | - | TRBV6-4 | TRBD1 | TGTGCCAGCAGTGACTCGGGGACAGGGTACGTAGGGGAGCAGTACTTC | CASSDSGTGYVGEQYF
TRBJ1-5 | - | TRBV6-6 | TRBD1 | TGTGCCAGCAACCAAGACAGGGTGAGGAGCAATCAGCCCCAGCATTTT | CASNQDRVRSNQPQHF
TRBJ2-5 | - | TRBV7-2 | TRBD1 | TGTGCCAGCAGCTTGGACAGGCAAGAGACCCAGTACTTC | CASSLDRQETQYF
TRBJ2-7 | few | TRBV4-1 | TRBD1 | TGCGCCAGCAGCACCCGCCCGGGACAGGGGGTCGCCGAGCAGTACTTC | CASSTRPGQGVAEQYF
TRBJ2-7 | - | TRBV7-3 | - | TGTGCCAGCAGCTTATACAGGACCTCCGGCCGCTACGAGCAGTACTTC | CASSLYRTSGRYEQYF
TRBJ2-3 | few | TRBV7-6 | - | TGTGCCAGCAGCTCCTCGGTCCCAAACGTACTAGATACGCAGTATTTT | CASSSSVPNVLDTQYF
TRBJ2-3 | - | TRBV4-3 | TRBD2 | TGCGCCAGCAGCCAAGATCATGGCGGGAGGGGAGGCACAGATACGCAGTATTTT | CASSQDHGGRGGTDTQYF
TRBJ1-1 | few | TRBV7-9 | - | TGTGCCAGCAGCTGGAGCGGGCAGAACACTGAAGCTTTCTTT | CASSWSGQNTEAFF
TRBJ2-1 | - | TRBV4-2 | TRBD2 | TGTGCCAGCAGCCCCTTTAGCGGGGCTAACAATGAGCAGTTCTTC | CASSPFSGANNEQFF
TRBJ2-7 | - | TRBV2 | TRBD2 | TGTGCCAGCAGGAGACTAGCGGGGAATGAGCAGTACTTC | CASRRLAGNEQYF
TRBJ1-2 | once | TRBV28 | TRBD1 | TGTGCCAGCAGTTTATTCCCGGACAGGCGCAATGGCTACACCTTC | CASSLFPDRRNGYTF
TRBJ2-7 | - | TRBV6-5 | TRBD1 | TGTGCCAGCAGGCTGAGCCGGGACAGGGGTCACGAGCAGTACTTC | CASRLSRDRGHEQYF
TRBJ1-1 | - | TRBV5-4 | TRBD1 | TGTGCCAGCAGCTTGGACAAGGGGGCTCCACCTTTCACTGAAGCTTTCTTT | CASSLDKGAPPFTEAFF
TRBJ2-1 | - | TRBV25-1 | TRBD1 | TGTGCCAGCTCATCTCCCGGGACAGGGGGTCATGAGCAGTTCTTC | CASSSPGTGGHEQFF
TRBJ2-7 | - | TRBV11-1 | TRBD2 | TGTGCCAGCAGCCCGACCGGACTAGCGGGAGGCTACGAGCAGTACTTC | CASSPTGLAGGYEQYF
TRBJ1-1 | - | TRBV6-5 | TRBD1 | TGTGCCAGCAGTTACCCGGAAGGGGGCAACACTGAAGCTTTCTTT | CASSYPEGGNTEAFF
TRBJ1-1 | - | TRBV27 | - | TGTGCCAGCAGTTTAGGGGGTGCCTGGGGGGGCACTGAAGCTTTCTTT | CASSLGGAWGGTEAFF
TRBJ2-1 | - | TRBV19 | - | TGTGCCAGTAGTATAGGGTATCGGTACAATGAGCAGTTCTTC | CASSIGYRYNEQFF
TRBJ1-1 | - | TRBV7-6 | - | TGTGCCAGCAGCTTAGTGGGCCGTAGTGAAGCTTTCTTT | CASSLVGRSEAFF
TRBJ2-5 | - | TRBV7-7 | - | TGTGCTAGCAGCAGGGACTTTCAAGAGACCCAGTACTTC | CASSRDFQETQYF
TRBJ1-3 | - | TRBV4-2 | - | TGTGCCAGCAGCCAAGAGGGTACAGGGCCCTCAGGAAACACCATATATTTT | CASSQEGTGPSGNTIYF
TRBJ2-2 | once | TRBV10-3 | TRBD2 | TGTGCCATCAGCGCCACTAGCGGGAGCACCACCGGGGAGCTGTTTTTT | CAISATSGSTTGELFF
TRBJ2-7 | once | TRBV9 | - | TGTGCCAGCAGCGGGGGCCAGCACGAGCAGTACTTC | CASSGGQHEQYF
TRBJ1-5 | few | TRBV30 | - | TGTGCCTCCGGGAGGGACAGCAATCAGCCCCAGCATTTT | CASGRDSNQPQHF
TRBJ2-7 | - | TRBV5-1 | TRBD2 | TGCGCCAGCAGCTCCCGGACCCCACTAGCGGGGGCGCCTTCGTACGAGCAGTACTTC | CASSSRTPLAGAPSYEQYF
TRBJ1-1 | - | TRBV7-2 | TRBD1 | TGTGCCAGCAGCCTCCAGACAGGGCTCGAAGCTTTCTTT | CASSLQTGLEAFF
TRBJ1-2 | - | TRBV28 | TRBD1 | TGTGCCAGCAGGACCGGGACAGGGGGTTATGGCTACACCTTC | CASRTGTGGYGYTF
TRBJ1-6 | - | TRBV28 | TRBD1 | TGTGCCAGCAGTGTACCCGGGACAGGGGATAATTCACCCCTCCACTTT | CASSVPGTGDNSPLHF
TRBJ2-1 | few | TRBV19 | TRBD2 | TGTGCCAGTAGTATACCTAGCGGGGGGGCAAATGAGCAGTTCTTC | CASSIPSGGANEQFF
TRBJ1-2 | - | TRBV11-2 | - | TGTGCCAGCAGCTTAGATCCGGGGGAAAACTATGGCTACACCTTC | CASSLDPGENYGYTF
TRBJ1-3 | - | TRBV27 | TRBD1 | TGTGCCAGCTCGGGACAGGGGGAAAGTGGAAACACCATATATTTT | CASSGQGESGNTIYF
TRBJ1-1 | - | TRBV27 | - | TGTGCCAGCAGTCCCGCGTTCGACAGGAACACTGAAGCTTTCTTT | CASSPAFDRNTEAFF
TRBJ2-5 | - | TRBV5-5 | - | TGTGCCAGCAGCTTGGGCGCCAGGCGGGAAGAGACCCAGTACTTC | CASSLGARREETQYF
TRBJ1-2 | - | TRBV4-3 | TRBD1 | TGCGCCAGCAGCCAAGAGATCGGGACAGCGTACTATGGCTACACCTTC | CASSQEIGTAYYGYTF
TRBJ2-4 | few | TRBV7-9 | TRBD1 | TGTTCCAGCAGCCCGAGGACAGGGGCCAGGGTGGCCAAAAACATTCAGTACTTC | CSSSPRTGARVAKNIQYF
TRBJ2-7 | - | TRBV2 | - | TGTGCCAGCAGTTACTCTCCCCGCACTATCGGCCACGAGCAGTACTTC | CASSYSPRTIGHEQYF
TRBJ2-1 | - | TRBV6-5 | TRBD1 | TGTGCCAGCAGTTACGCGGACAGGGGAAACTACAATGAGCAGTTCTTC | CASSYADRGNYNEQFF
TRBJ1-2 | few | TRBV5-1 | - | TGCGCCAGCAGCGTAACTTGGGGCCCGAGGAGGGACTATGGCTACACCTTC | CASSVTWGPRRDYGYTF
TRBJ2-4 | - | TRBV9 | - | TGTGCCAGCAGCCCTCCCGGGACACCCATTCAGTACTTC | CASSPPGTPIQYF
TRBJ1-2 | - | TRBV6-1 | - | TGTGCCGGCACAGCGGGACATAACTATGGCTACACCTTC | CAGTAGHNYGYTF
TRBJ1-1 | - | TRBV30 | - | TGTGCCTGGAGTACCGCCGGTGAAGCTTTCTTT | CAWSTAGEAFF
TRBJ2-7 | few | TRBV19 | - | TGTGCCAGTAGTATAGGCCCCTATGAGGTCGAGCAGTACTTC | CASSIGPYEVEQYF
TRBJ2-7 | - | TRBV28 | - | TGTGCCAGCAGTCCCCCGCAGGCCCTCTACGAGCAGTACTTC | CASSPPQALYEQYF